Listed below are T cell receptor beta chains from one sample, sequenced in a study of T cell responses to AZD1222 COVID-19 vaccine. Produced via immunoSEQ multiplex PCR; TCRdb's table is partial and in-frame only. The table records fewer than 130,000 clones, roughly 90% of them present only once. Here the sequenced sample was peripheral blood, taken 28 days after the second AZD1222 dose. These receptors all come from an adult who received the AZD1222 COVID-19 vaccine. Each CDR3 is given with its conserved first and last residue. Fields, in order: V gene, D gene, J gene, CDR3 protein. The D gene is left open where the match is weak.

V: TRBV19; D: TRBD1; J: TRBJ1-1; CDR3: CASSISTGEGNTEAFF
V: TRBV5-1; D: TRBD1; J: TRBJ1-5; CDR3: CASAPRPGGNQPQHF
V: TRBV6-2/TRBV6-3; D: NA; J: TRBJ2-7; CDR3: CASSRRRVGAHEQYF
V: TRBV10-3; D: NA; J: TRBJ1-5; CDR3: CAISDLGGQPQHF
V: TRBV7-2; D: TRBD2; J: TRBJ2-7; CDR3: CASSRGLAEWGEQYF
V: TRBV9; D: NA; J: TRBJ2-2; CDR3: CASSVVGGSNTGELFF
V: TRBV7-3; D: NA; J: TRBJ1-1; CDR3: CASSFDGDTEAFF
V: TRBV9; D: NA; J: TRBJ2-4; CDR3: CASSVGLGEMAIQYF
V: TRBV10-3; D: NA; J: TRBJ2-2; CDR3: CAISERVGGELFF
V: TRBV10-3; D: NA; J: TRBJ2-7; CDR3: CAIRGGGGTSYEQYF
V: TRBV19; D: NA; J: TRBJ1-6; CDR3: CASTRSGLYNSPLHF
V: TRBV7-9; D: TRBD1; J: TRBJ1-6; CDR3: CASSRRGQGHNSPLHF
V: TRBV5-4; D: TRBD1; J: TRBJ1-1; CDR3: CASSANRGSTEAFF
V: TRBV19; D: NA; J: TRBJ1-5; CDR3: CASRAGGSNQPQHF
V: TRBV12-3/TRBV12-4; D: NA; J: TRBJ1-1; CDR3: CASTLGFGEAFF
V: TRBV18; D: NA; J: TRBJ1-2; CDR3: CASSPPTGSHYGYTF
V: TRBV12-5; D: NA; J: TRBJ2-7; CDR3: CASGLVGVGEQYF
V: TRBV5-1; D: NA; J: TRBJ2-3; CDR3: CASSLLQTTDTQYF
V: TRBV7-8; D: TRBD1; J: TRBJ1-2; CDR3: CASSSRDRGPSNYGYTF
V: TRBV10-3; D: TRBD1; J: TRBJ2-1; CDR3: CAISEGQGLTPLTFF
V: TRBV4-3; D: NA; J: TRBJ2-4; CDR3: CASSQEHRDIQYF
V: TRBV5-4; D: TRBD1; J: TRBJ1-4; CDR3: CASSLGTAEKLFF
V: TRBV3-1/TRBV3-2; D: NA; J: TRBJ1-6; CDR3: CASSLTRRDSPLHF
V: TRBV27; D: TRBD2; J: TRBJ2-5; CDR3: CASSLLAGDFQETQYF
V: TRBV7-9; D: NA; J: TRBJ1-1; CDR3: CASSFFGDTEAFF
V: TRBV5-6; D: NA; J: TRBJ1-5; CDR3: CASSLGQNSNQPQHF
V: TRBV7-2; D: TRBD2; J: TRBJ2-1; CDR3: CASSFQQRGYNEQFF
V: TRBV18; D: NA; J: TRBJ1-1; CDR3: CASLRQVNTEAFF
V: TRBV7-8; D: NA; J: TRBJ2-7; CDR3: CASSPRIGGINEQYF
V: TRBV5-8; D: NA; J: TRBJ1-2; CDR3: CASSHPHLYGYTF
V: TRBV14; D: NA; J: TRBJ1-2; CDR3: CASSQDWGNYGYTF
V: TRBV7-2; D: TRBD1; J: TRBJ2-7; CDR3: CASSFYRGPTYEQYF
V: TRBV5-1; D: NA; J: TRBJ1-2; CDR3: CASSPDGPNYGYTF
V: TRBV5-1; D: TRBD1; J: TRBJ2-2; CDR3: CASSDRGANTGELFF
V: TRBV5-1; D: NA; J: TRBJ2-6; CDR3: CASSYRTAGANVLTF
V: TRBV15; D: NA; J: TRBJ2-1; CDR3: CATSRNLIHYNEQFF
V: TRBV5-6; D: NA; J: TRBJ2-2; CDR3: CASSRPGNTGELFF
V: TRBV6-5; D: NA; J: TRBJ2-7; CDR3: CASSTPRSYEQYF
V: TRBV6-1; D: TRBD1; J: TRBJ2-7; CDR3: CASREPPGQISYEQYF
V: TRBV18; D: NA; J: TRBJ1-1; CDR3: CASSRGSNTEAFF
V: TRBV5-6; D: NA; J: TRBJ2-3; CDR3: CASSLFRTRTDTQYF
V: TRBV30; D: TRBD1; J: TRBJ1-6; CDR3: CACDRARSPLHF
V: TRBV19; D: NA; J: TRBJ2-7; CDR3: CASSTLLGEQYF
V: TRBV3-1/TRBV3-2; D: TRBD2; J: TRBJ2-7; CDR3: CASRGLGIGEQYF
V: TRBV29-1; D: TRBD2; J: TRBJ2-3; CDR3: CSVEGTAGGTDTQYF
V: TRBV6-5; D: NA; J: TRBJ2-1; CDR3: CASSYSSGGLYNEQFF
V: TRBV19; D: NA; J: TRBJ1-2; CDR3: CASSEGQRYGYTF
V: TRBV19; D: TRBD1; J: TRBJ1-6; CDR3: CASRTGTVKGSPLHF
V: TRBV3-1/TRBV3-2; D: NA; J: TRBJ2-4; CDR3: CASAQVSAKNIQYF
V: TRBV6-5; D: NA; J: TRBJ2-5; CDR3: CASSGGSEETQYF
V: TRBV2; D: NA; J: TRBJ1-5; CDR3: CASSESWGRGQPQHF
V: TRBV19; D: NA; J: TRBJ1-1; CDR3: CASSISRDTEAFF
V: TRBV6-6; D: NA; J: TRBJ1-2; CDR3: CASSYSGTLTYGYTF
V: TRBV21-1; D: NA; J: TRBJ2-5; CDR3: CASSKEGRETQYF
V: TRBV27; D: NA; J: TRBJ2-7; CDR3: CASLGATGKDEQYF
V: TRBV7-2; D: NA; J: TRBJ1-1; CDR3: CASSLRSGTTEAFF
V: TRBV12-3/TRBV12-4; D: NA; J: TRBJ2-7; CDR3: CASSVSGIHEQYF
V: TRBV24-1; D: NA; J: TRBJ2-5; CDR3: CATSDSGRGRVVGSVYQETQYF